This TCR beta chain is from a study of Ad26.COV2.S vaccination and SARS-CoV-2 variants. Background on the study: The donor belonged to the COV1001 Ad26.COV2.S trial arm. Ad26.COV2.S given intramuscularly, once or twice 56 days apart.

V lost 3 bases, J lost 8 bases, and 16 bases lay in between. This CDR3 region has 15 residues. Germline lookup yields CDR1 MNHEY and CDR2 SVGAGI. Stated treatment: around 19 received Ad26.COV2.S at low or high dose, single or two shots; about five received placebo; per-sample allocation not given. At day 63 after the first vaccine or placebo injection, samples were drawn. Assay used: immunoSEQ multiplex PCR; TCRdb lists only in-frame clones, some missing. The data contain over 250,000 clones, approximately 89% of them singletons. Sequenced material: peripheral blood, taken in a trial of Ad26.COV2.S vaccine versus placebo. The source of this sequence is a person aged 18-65 years who received the Ad26.COV2.S COVID-19 vaccine or a placebo. The rearrangement joins TRBV6-5 to TRBJ1-4; D possibly corresponds to TRBD1 (5 bases). DNA for the CDR3: TGTGCCAGCAGTTATGCCGGGACCGGGCGGGAAAAACTGTTTTTT. This translates into CASSYAGTGREKLFF.